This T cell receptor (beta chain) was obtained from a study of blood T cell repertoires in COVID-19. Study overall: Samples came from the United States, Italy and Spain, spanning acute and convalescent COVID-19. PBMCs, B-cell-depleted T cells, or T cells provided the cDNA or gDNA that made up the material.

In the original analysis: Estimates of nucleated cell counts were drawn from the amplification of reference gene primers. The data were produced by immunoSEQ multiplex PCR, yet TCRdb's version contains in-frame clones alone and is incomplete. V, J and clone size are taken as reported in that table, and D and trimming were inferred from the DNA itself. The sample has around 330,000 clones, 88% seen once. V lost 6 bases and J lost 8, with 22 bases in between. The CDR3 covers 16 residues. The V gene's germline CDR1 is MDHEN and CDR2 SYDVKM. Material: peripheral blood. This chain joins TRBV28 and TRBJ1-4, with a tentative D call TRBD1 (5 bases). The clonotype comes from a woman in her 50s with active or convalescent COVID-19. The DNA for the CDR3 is TGTGCCAGCAGCACCAGGGTCAACCCGGTTCGGGAAAAACTGTTTTTT. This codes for CASSTRVNPVREKLFF.